These 24 T cell receptor beta chains came from one sample sequenced in a study of CD8+ T cells in alopecia areata. RNA extraction was followed by reverse transcription into cDNA, which acted as the sequencing template. TCRdb's copy holds only in-frame clones and misses some; the assay was immunoSEQ multiplex PCR. The sample lists around 86,000 clones; about 71% were seen once. Treatment specified: oral pan-JAK inhibitor, 5-10 mg twice daily. The material was CD8+ T cells sorted from blood, obtained around week 46, from a patient treated with tofacitinib. These receptors all stem from a human donor with alopecia areata.

The rearrangement uses TRBV15 and TRBJ2-7, with D perhaps matching TRBD2 (5 bases). V gave up 1 base and J gave up 0 bases, with 13 bases separating them. The CDR3 consists of 16 residues. Germline lookup yields CDR1 LNHNV and CDR2 YYDKDF (reference sequence). The DNA for the CDR3 is TGTGCCACCAGCAGAGCGTTCATCCGGGACTCCTACGAGCAGTACTTC. Translated, it gives CATSRAFIRDSYEQYF. Based on the CDR3 plus reference TRBV15 and TRBJ2-7, the full variable domain is DAMVIQNPRYQVTQFGKPVTLSCSQTLNHNVMYWYQQKSSQAPKLLFHYYDKDFNNEADTPDNFQSRRPNTSFCFLDIRSPGLGDTAMYLCATSRAFIRDSYEQYFGPGTRLTVT.

The gene calls are TRBV13 and TRBJ2-5; 7 bases match TRBD1. The CDR3 loop spans 14 amino acids. Per the germline V gene, CDR1 is PRHDT and CDR2 is FYEKMQ (reference sequence). V was clipped by 5 bases and J by 1 base; unmatched bases: 4. The CDR3 DNA is TGTGCCAGCAGCCAGAGGGACAGCCAAGAGACCCAGTACTTC. It codes for CASSQRDSQETQYF.

This sequence joins TRBV4-3 and TRBJ2-7; no clear D gene. Per the germline V gene, CDR1 is LGHNA and CDR2 is YSLEER. V lost 0 bases, J lost 1 base, and 7 bases lay in between. The CDR3 is made up of 14 amino acids. CDR3: CASSQDRLSYEQYF. The CDR3 nucleotides read TGCGCCAGCAGCCAAGACAGGTTGTCCTACGAGCAGTACTTC.

This clone was detected a few times. The V gene is TRBV29-1, the J gene TRBJ2-3; D uncertain. The CDR3 has 13 residues. Germline CDR1 and CDR2: SQVTM and ANQGSEA. Trimming took off 4 bases at V and 6 bases at J, with 14 bases between the two ends. CDR3 DNA: TGCAGCGTTGTCCTAGGCCTACAGGATACGCAGTATTTT. Amino acid sequence: CSVVLGLQDTQYF.

V gene TRBV7-2 combines with J gene TRBJ1-6; 8 bases agree with TRBD1. CDR3 size: 15 residues. After removal of 5 bases from V and 6 bases from J, the junction contained 6 bases not matched to a gene. Germline V CDR1 and CDR2: SGHTA, FQGNSA. CDR3 loop: CASSIYRGSNSPLHF. In nucleotides, the CDR3 is TGTGCCAGCAGCATCTACAGGGGGAGTAATTCACCCCTCCACTTT. Complete variable domain (other parts from reference TRBV7-2 and TRBJ1-6): GAGVSQSPSNKVTEKGKDVELRCDPISGHTALYWYRQSLGQGLEFLIYFQGNSAPDKSGLPSDRFSAERTGGSVSTLTIQRTQQEDSAVYLCASSIYRGSNSPLHFGNGTRLTVT.

The chain has TRBV11-2 and TRBJ1-1; tentatively, D is TRBD1 (5 bases). This CDR3 contains 13 residues. V lost 5 bases to trimming and J lost 4 bases, with 11 bases between them. Germline loops: CDR1 SGHAT, CDR2 FQNNGV. CDR3 coding DNA: TGTGCCAGCAGCCCAGGGTTGGGCACTGAAGCTTTCTTT. This codes for CASSPGLGTEAFF.

This clone was seen a few times. The chain uses TRBV21-1 and TRBJ2-7. TRBV21-1 is a pseudogene locus. The CDR3 extends over 16 amino acids. The CDR3 sequence is CASSKEGFESSYEQYF. CDR3 nucleotides: TGTGCCAGCAGCAAAGAGGGATTTGAGAGCTCCTACGAGCAGTACTTC.

CDR3 DNA sequence: TGTGCCTGGAGTGTAGTTACCGGGACTGAAGCTTTCTTT. This encodes CAWSVVTGTEAFF. The rearrangement links TRBV30 to TRBJ1-1, with D hard to call. The CDR3 length is 13 residues. V lost 0 bases, J lost 5 bases, and 10 bases lay in between. Germline V gene lookup returns CDR1 GTSNPN and CDR2 SVGIG (reference sequence).

The chain links TRBV6-6 to TRBJ1-2; D remains ambiguous. Looked up from germline, CDR1 is MNHNY and CDR2 is SVGAGI (reference sequence). The CDR3 contains 14 residues. Deletions cut 4 bases from V and 6 bases from J, with 15 bases between. CDR3 loop: CASSSVYGVDGYTF. For the CDR3, the DNA is TGTGCCAGCAGTTCCGTTTATGGGGTGGATGGCTACACCTTC.

This clone has just one count. The chain combines TRBV4-3 with TRBJ1-2; D is unresolved. The CDR3 is made up of 15 amino acids. The V gene's germline CDR1 is LGHNA and CDR2 YSLEER. Trimming stripped 0 bases from V and 5 bases from J, with 13 bases between. The chain's CDR3 is CASSQDRTVGYGYTF. The CDR3 nucleotides are TGCGCCAGCAGCCAAGATCGAACAGTAGGGTATGGCTACACCTTC.

This clone was detected once. J is TRBJ1-2 and V is TRBV11-3; possibly TRBD1 for D (5 bases). There are 15 residues in the CDR3. The germline V gene encodes CDR1 SGHNT and CDR2 YENEEA. V was cut by 5 bases and J by 2 bases, with 15 bases left in between. CDR3 bases: TGTGCCAGCAGCCCTCATGAGGGACCGAACTATGGCTACACCTTC. Its translation: CASSPHEGPNYGYTF.

This clone was counted only a few times. V is TRBV29-1 and J is TRBJ1-2; D is ambiguous. The V and J ends lost 1 base and 7 bases respectively, with 7 bases between them. The CDR3 has 11 residues. CDR1 and CDR2 from the germline V gene are SQVTM and ANQGSEA. CDR3 amino acids: CSVEAPFGYTF. The CDR3 bases are TGCAGCGTTGAAGCTCCCTTTGGCTACACCTTC.

The sample holds a few counts of this clone. The chain combines TRBV30 with TRBJ2-7, with unresolved D. Germline CDR1 and CDR2: GTSNPN and SVGIG (reference sequence). Trimming cost V 0 bases and J 3 bases, with 9 bases left between them. There are 13 residues in the CDR3. CDR3 residues: CAWSVGQNYEQYF. CDR3 coding DNA: TGTGCCTGGAGTGTCGGGCAGAACTACGAGCAGTACTTC.

This chain connects TRBV10-3 to TRBJ2-6; D remains unclear. V was trimmed by 11 bases and J by 2 bases, leaving 10 bases between them. This CDR3 has 13 residues. CDR1 is ENHRY, CDR2 SYGVKD, per germline. The CDR3 protein is CAASPPGANVLTF. CDR3 sequence (DNA): TGTGCCGCCAGCCCCCCTGGGGCCAACGTCCTGACTTTC.

V and J are TRBV4-1 and TRBJ2-4, with 7 bases fitting TRBD1. Unmatched junction bases numbered 5, after V lost 1 base and J lost 2 bases. This CDR3 contains 16 residues. Germline CDR1 and CDR2: MGHRA and YSYEKL. DNA of the CDR3: TGCGCCAGCAGCCAAGTCATCAGGGGGACCAAAAACATTCAGTACTTC. Translating it yields CASSQVIRGTKNIQYF.

The chain combines TRBV30 with TRBJ2-2; maybe TRBD1 (5 bases). The CDR3 is 15 amino acids. In germline, CDR1 is GTSNPN, CDR2 SVGIG (reference sequence). V lost 2 bases to trimming and J lost 2 bases, with 12 bases between them. The CDR3: CAWSLTEYNTGELFF. In nucleotides, the CDR3 is TGTGCCTGGAGTTTGACAGAGTATAACACCGGGGAGCTGTTTTTT.

Only one count was recorded for this clone. The genes are TRBV30 and TRBJ2-3; no clear D. Germline CDR1 reads GTSNPN; CDR2 reads SVGIG (reference sequence). The CDR3 is 16 amino acids. With 1 base removed from V and 3 bases from J, the gap between germline ends came to 17 bases. CDR3 sequence: CAWSALIREVTDTQYF. For the CDR3, the DNA is TGTGCCTGGAGTGCTTTGATAAGGGAAGTAACAGATACGCAGTATTTT.

V gene TRBV2 combines with J gene TRBJ2-7; no firm D call. Germline V CDR1 and CDR2: SNHLY, FYNNEI. CDR3 length: 13 amino acids. Trimming shortened V by 10 bases and J by 2 bases, and 15 bases separated the two germline ends. The CDR3: CATNSDGTYEQYF. CDR3 bases: TGTGCCACGAATTCGGACGGAACCTACGAGCAGTACTTC.

V is TRBV30 and J is TRBJ2-7, with TRBD2 identical over 10 bases. The germline V gene has CDR1 GTSNPN and CDR2 SVGIG (reference sequence). Trimming at V came to 0 bases and at J to 1 base, leaving 6 bases not matched to a gene. CDR3 length equals 16 residues. The CDR3 nucleotides are TGTGCCTGGAGTGTACAGTTAGCGGGGGGTTCCTACGAGCAGTACTTC. Translating gives CAWSVQLAGGSYEQYF.

The rearrangement joins TRBV7-8 to TRBJ2-3; 8 bases are a match to TRBD2. J lost 1 base, V lost 0 bases, and 3 bases had no gene match. Germline values: CDR1 SGHVS, CDR2 FQNEAQ. The CDR3 is 16 residues long. CDR3 residues: CASSLAARGGTDTQYF. The CDR3 bases are TGTGCCAGCAGCTTAGCTGCGCGGGGGGGCACAGATACGCAGTATTTT.

V and J are TRBV11-2 and TRBJ1-2, with 11 bases aligning to TRBD1. The germline V gene encodes CDR1 SGHAT and CDR2 FQNNGV. CDR3 size: 16 residues. J lost 8 bases, V lost 1 base, and 9 bases had no gene match. CDR3 nucleotide sequence: TGTGCCAGCAGCTTAGCTTGGACAGGGGGCGGTGGCGGCTACACCTTC. It translates to CASSLAWTGGGGGYTF.

This clone has just a few counts. The chain is built from TRBV7-2 and TRBJ1-2; the D is unclear. Trimming took off 5 bases at V and 6 bases at J, with 13 bases between the two ends. CDR1 and CDR2 from the germline V gene are SGHTA and FQGNSA. This CDR3 contains 13 residues. The CDR3 coding sequence is TGTGCCAGCAGCCTCCTGACGAGAAATGGCTACACCTTC. Translation gives CASSLLTRNGYTF. The full variable domain, completed using reference TRBV7-2 and TRBJ1-2, is GAGVSQSPSNKVTEKGKDVELRCDPISGHTALYWYRQSLGQGLEFLIYFQGNSAPDKSGLPSDRFSAERTGGSVSTLTIQRTQQEDSAVYLCASSLLTRNGYTFGSGTRLTVV.

This clone occurred a few times. The rearrangement uses TRBV28 and TRBJ2-5, with TRBD1 identical over 10 bases. The germline V gene encodes CDR1 MDHEN and CDR2 SYDVKM. CDR3 size: 15 residues. Trimming cost V 8 bases and J 2 bases; bases outside gene matches: 8. The CDR3 nucleotides read TGTGCCAGCGAGCGTGGACAGGGGGTACAAGAGACCCAGTACTTC. This translates into CASERGQGVQETQYF.

The rearrangement joins TRBV2 to TRBJ1-6; D unclear. Trimming shortened V by 3 bases and J by 9 bases, and 6 bases separated the two germline ends. From germline, CDR1 is SNHLY and CDR2 FYNNEI. This CDR3 comprises 12 residues. The CDR3 is CASSDGSSPLHF. The CDR3, as DNA: TGTGCCAGCAGTGACGGGAGTTCACCCCTCCACTTT.